The present T cell receptor (beta chain) was sequenced within a study of cytotoxic CD8 clonotypes in ibrutinib-treated CLL. Study as a whole: Response was recorded as partial in approximately 24 patients and complete in 2; at median around 68 months, roughly 14 remained remitted and approximately twelve had progressed.

Clones were read by immunoSEQ multiplex PCR, and TCRdb kept only the in-frame ones, dropping some. Of around 330,000 clones detected, roughly two thirds appear once; the ten largest clones hold approximately 6%. This material consisted of PBMCs, taken after 36 months of ibrutinib treatment. The receptor was isolated from a human donor with chronic lymphocytic leukemia.

The CDR3 reads CASSPSGRASNEQFF. CDR3 nucleotide sequence: TGCGCCAGCAGCCCGAGCGGGAGGGCCTCCAATGAGCAGTTCTTC. This rearrangement joins TRBV5-1 to TRBJ2-1; 10 nucleotides line up with TRBD2. Trimming removed 4 bases from V and 6 bases from J; junction bases left unmatched: 7. Looked up from germline, CDR1 is SGHRS and CDR2 is YFSETQ. This CDR3 has 15 residues. The complete variable domain, with remaining parts taken from reference TRBV5-1 and TRBJ2-1, reads KAGVTQTPRYLIKTRGQQVTLSCSPISGHRSVSWYQQTPGQGLQFLFEYFSETQRNKGNFPGRFSGRQFSNSRSEMNVSTLELGDSALYLCASSPSGRASNEQFFGPGTRLTVL.